These 11 T cell receptor beta chains were sequenced from one sample in a study of OX40 agonist ivuxolimab in advanced cancers. Data came from immunoSEQ multiplex PCR; TCRdb stores just in-frame clones and leaves some out. The sample lists over 55,000 clones, 75% to 90% occurring once. The source was CD4+ or CD8+ T cells sorted from blood, collected in a trial of the OX40 agonist ivuxolimab. Receptors originate from an adult with an advanced solid tumor such as melanoma, head and neck, liver or kidney cancer.

CDR3 in DNA: TGTGCCAGCAGCTTAGCACAGGGGAACTACGAGCAGTACTTC. It specifies CASSLAQGNYEQYF. The chain couples TRBV7-2 to TRBJ2-7, with 7 positions matching TRBD1. The CDR3 is 14 amino acids. V shed 0 bases and J 3 bases; nucleotides not matched to a gene: 2. In germline, CDR1 is SGHTA, CDR2 FQGNSA.

The genes are TRBV10-1 and TRBJ1-1; D perhaps matches TRBD1 (6 bases). The germline CDR1 and CDR2 sequences are WNHNN and SYGVQD (reference sequence). The V and J ends lost 5 bases and 3 bases respectively, with 10 bases between them. This CDR3 is built from 13 residues. This CDR3 is CASSTGPHTEAFF. CDR3 nucleotides: TGCGCCAGCAGTACAGGGCCGCACACTGAAGCTTTCTTT.

V gene TRBV28 combines with J gene TRBJ2-6; D is possibly TRBD2 (6 bases). Trimming took off 6 bases at V and 2 bases at J, with 11 bases between the two ends. The CDR3 has 15 residues. Germline CDR1 and CDR2: MDHEN and SYDVKM. CDR3 bases: TGTGCCAGCAGGTCCGGAGGGCCTGGGGCCAACGTCCTGACTTTC. The encoded protein is CASRSGGPGANVLTF.

The table lists this clone with a count of one. The chain joins TRBV27 to TRBJ2-2; TRBD1 aligns across 7 bases. V dropped 6 bases and J dropped 8; count of bases not matched to a gene: 12. The CDR3 has 15 amino acids. The germline V gene encodes CDR1 MNHEY and CDR2 SMNVEV (reference sequence). The CDR3 DNA reads TGTGCCAGCAGAGGGAAGGGGGCCGCAACAGGGGAGCTGTTTTTT. The encoded protein is CASRGKGAATGELFF.

The rearrangement joins TRBV5-6 to TRBJ2-7; D perhaps matches TRBD1 (5 bases). The ends were cut back, 0 bases at V and 0 bases at J, with 10 bases in the middle. CDR1 is SGHDT, CDR2 YYEEEE, per germline. The CDR3 is 15 amino acids. The CDR3 loop reads CASSLGRQSSYEQYF. The CDR3 coding sequence is TGTGCCAGCAGCTTGGGTCGACAGAGCTCCTACGAGCAGTACTTC.

The chain employs TRBV9 and TRBJ2-5, with unresolved D. The CDR3 is 12 residues long. CDR1 is SGDLS and CDR2 is YYNGEE in the germline V gene. V was pared by 0 bases and J by 5 bases, with 5 bases between. For the CDR3, the DNA is TGTGCCAGCAGCGTAGGAGACGAGACCCAGTACTTC. Its translation: CASSVGDETQYF.

The chain links TRBV6-1 to TRBJ2-7; TRBD1 matches 7 bases. The CDR3 is made up of 15 amino acids. Germline CDR1 MNHNS, CDR2 SASEGT. J gave up 4 bases and V 5 bases, and 11 bases lay outside the gene matches. In DNA form, the CDR3 reads TGTGCCAGCAGTAGCCGACAGGGAAAGAATTACGAGCAGTACTTC. Its protein is CASSSRQGKNYEQYF.

The genes are TRBV6-6 and TRBJ2-7; D possibly corresponds to TRBD1 (5 bases). Germline V lookup: CDR1 MNHNY, CDR2 SVGAGI (reference sequence). This CDR3 is 16 amino acids long. Between the trimmed V and J ends, which lost 6 bases and 6 bases, there was a span of 24 bases. Written as DNA, the CDR3 is TGTGCCAGCAGCCGAGGACAACGAGGCGAAATAGTCGAGCAGTACTTC. It specifies CASSRGQRGEIVEQYF.

The CDR3 coding sequence is TGTGCCACCAGCAGTCGGCGCCCCGGACAGGGATACTCCTACGAGCAGTACTTC. Its protein product is CATSSRRPGQGYSYEQYF. J is TRBJ2-7 and V is TRBV15; 8 positions agree with TRBD1. The V gene's germline CDR1 is LNHNV and CDR2 YYDKDF (reference sequence). CDR3 length: 18 amino acids. Germline trimming cut 3 bases from V and 0 bases from J; bases unmatched to any gene: 13.

This chain links TRBV2 with TRBJ1-1, with unresolved D. This CDR3 is 11 amino acids long. Per germline, CDR1 SNHLY and CDR2 FYNNEI. Trimming left V 1 base short and J 9 bases short, with 6 bases between. CDR3 sequence reads: CASSEGVKAFF. CDR3 DNA sequence: TGTGCCAGCAGTGAAGGGGTTAAAGCTTTCTTT.

The J gene is TRBJ2-5, the V gene TRBV5-4; the D gene is possibly TRBD1 (6 bases). This CDR3 spans 13 amino acids. Germline V gene data show CDR1 as SGHNT and CDR2 as YYREEE (reference sequence). V was trimmed by 4 bases and J by 4 bases, leaving 11 bases between them. The CDR3 nucleotides read TGTGCCAGCAGCCAGGGACAAGCAGAGACCCAGTACTTC. Residues: CASSQGQAETQYF.